This TCR beta chain was recorded in a study of Ad26.COV2.S vaccination and SARS-CoV-2 variants (TCRdb year 2021). About the study as a whole: Donors in the vaccine arm were drawn from COV1001, a multicentre, randomized, double-blind, placebo-controlled phase I-IIa trial testing Ad26.COV2.S in healthy adults. Trial participants were randomized into five groups of five, in which low-dose or high-dose Ad26.COV2.S was given once or twice, or placebo was given on both occasions. The TCR-sequenced set comprised about 32 samples: 19 Ad26.COV2.S vaccine recipients, 5 placebo recipients and 8 SARS-CoV-2 convalescent individuals. Ad26.COV2.S was administered intramuscularly at a dose of 5x10^10 or 1x10^11 viral particles, either as one shot or as two shots given 56 days apart. Blinding of investigators to trial group allocation was maintained during experiments and outcome assessment. TCRbeta repertoire sequencing served as the tool for gauging how specific and how broad the SARS-CoV-2-reactive T cell receptors were following Ad26.COV2.S vaccination. Results and caveats for the whole study, not just this receptor: Vaccine and placebo recipients had comparable non-spike TCR breadth, which fits with the vaccine containing only spike. The study was not powered to compare responses between vaccine doses or regimens. After vaccination, spike-specific CD8+ and CD4+ T cell responses were reported to show substantial breadth. It was noted by the authors that total T cell responses may have been underestimated by the TCR breadth and depth analyses. Higher spike-specific TCR breadth was observed in Ad26.COV2.S recipients than in placebo recipients (P = 0.0014).

TCRbeta CDR3 regions were sequenced with the immunoSEQ Assay. After extraction, genomic DNA underwent amplification by bias-controlled multiplex PCR, followed by high-throughput sequencing. The original methods were these. To quantify the absolute abundance of every unique TCRbeta CDR3 region, sequences were collapsed and filtered. T cell fraction was estimated by normalizing TCRbeta template counts to usable DNA, with usable DNA measured through amplification of reference genes found in all nucleated cells. Repertoire TCRs were annotated as SARS-CoV-2-specific by exact matching of V gene, CDR3 amino acid sequence and J gene to a known reactive TCR set. The reference SARS-CoV-2 TCR set was derived from MIRA and filtered for enrichment in COVID-19-positive ImmuneCODE repertoires, a step that removed public or cross-reactive TCRs. Drawing on the MIRA antigens, annotated TCRs were analysed further at the level of specific ORF or position within ORF. Breadth was defined as the number of annotated unique rearrangements divided by the total number of unique productive rearrangements, and depth was defined as the summed frequency of the annotated unique rearrangements. TCR breadth was compared between groups using two-sided Wilcoxon rank-sum tests. Entries here come from immuneACCESS through TCRdb and include only in-frame sequences with V and J called. Some clones fail to appear in such tables; in the studies checked, an unresolved V gene covers under half of the shortfall, and the cause of the remainder is unknown. V and J calls and clone size are those listed in that table; D and trimming were worked out from the DNA. Present in this sample are nearly 400,000 clones, 70% to 90% of which were seen just once. The ten largest clones add up to 1.5% to 2% of the sample.

The CDR3 has 15 amino acids, counting the end cysteine and phenylalanine. CDR3 DNA only is kept here, 45 bases in frame from base 1. V is reduced by 5 bases and J by 4 bases, leaving a spacing of 14 bases between them. The germline V gene encodes CDR1 SGHTA and CDR2 FQGNSA. This clone was detected once. It has no known antigen specificity. It has no much larger one-base neighbor in the sample; base qualities were not kept. The sample's treatment or condition label, in plain terms: roughly 20 received Ad26.COV2.S at low or high dose, single or two shots; several received placebo; per-sample allocation not given. For vaccine and placebo recipients, the sequenced repertoires came from samples collected on day 63 after the first injection. Cohort 1b enrolled about two dozen adults aged 18-55 years at a single site in Boston, USA, between 29 July and 7 August 2020. Ad26.COV2.S was a replication-incompetent adenovirus type 26 vector expressing a prefusion-stabilized SARS-CoV-2 spike protein from the original Wuhan strain.

The sequences come from peripheral blood, collected in a trial of Ad26.COV2.S vaccine versus placebo. The receptor was derived from a person aged 18-60 years who received the Ad26.COV2.S COVID-19 vaccine or a placebo. This receptor chain uses TRBV7-2 and TRBJ2-2, with a tentative D gene TRBD2 over 6 matching bases. The nucleotide sequence is given as TGTGCCAGCAGCGTGGGAGGACCAGCCACCGGGGAGCTGTTTTTT. This sequence encodes CASSVGGPATGELFF.